This record looks at one T cell receptor beta chain sequence and its context. Antigen specificity is unknown. This sample is part of a study of T cells in Graves' hyperthyroidism and ophthalmopathy. Study-level findings and limits: A median around six months before onset, the model predicted ophthalmopathy. Ophthalmopathy was separated from stable hyperthyroidism by a 13 V-J model. Blood also contained most expanded thyroid clonotypes above 0.001.

Researchers took RNA transcripts and amplified the TCR beta CDR3 regions from them. The HTBI primer set served for first-round RT-PCR of the TCR CDR3. TCRdb passed the multiplex PCR reads through MiXCR, listing each CDR3 protein once. The sample comprises approximately 600,000 distinct CDR3 sequences, less than 25% of which are singletons, and over 30% rests with the top ten. The V and J ends lost 8 bases and 7 bases respectively, with 14 bases between them. Germline CDR1 MNHNS, CDR2 SASEGT. The CDR3 covers 12 residues. This TCR was recovered from a man aged 30 to 39 with Graves' ophthalmopathy. Input material: blood. The rearrangement joins TRBV6-1 to TRBJ2-5, with D perhaps matching TRBD1 (6 bases). As DNA, the CDR3 is TGTGCCAGCTTCCGGGACACCGGGACCCAGTACTTC. Amino acids: CASFRDTGTQYF.